This note documents a single T cell receptor (beta chain) sequence. As yet, its antigen is unknown. This sample was taken from a study of graft-versus-host responses after intestinal transplantation. About the research overall: Anti-thymocyte globulin was used for induction in all recipients, who then took tacrolimus and steroids for roughly three years. Findings and caveats of the study: Recipient marrow contained GvH clones, some of which appeared first in ileum or blood. Early HvG declines after transplant were associated with peak circulating GvH clone levels.

The V and J ends lost 0 bases and 5 bases respectively, with 16 bases between them. Germline values: CDR1 MGHRA, CDR2 YSYEKL. The CDR3 spans 16 residues. The data were produced by immunoSEQ multiplex PCR, yet TCRdb's version contains in-frame clones alone and is incomplete. The table lists approximately 74,000 clones, around 93% of them singletons. The material was PBMCs, obtained 98 days after intestinal transplantation. This TCR was sampled from a human patient who received an intestinal transplant, so some T cells may come from the graft donor. V and J are TRBV4-1 and TRBJ2-5; D gene uncertain. The CDR3 sequence: CASSQDWPAVRETQYF. The CDR3, as DNA: TGCGCCAGCAGCCAAGATTGGCCCGCCGTGAGGGAGACCCAGTACTTC.